The present entry profiles one T cell receptor beta chain with its context. The sample is drawn from a study of response to subunit inactivated influenza vaccine. TCRdb redid the calling of the RT-PCR reads with MiXCR, one entry per CDR3 protein. The data show 610,000 or so distinct CDR3 sequences, around 15% seen once. Germline CDR1 is SGHRS and CDR2 is YFSETQ. V was pared by 2 bases and J by 3 bases, with 5 bases between. The CDR3 covers 12 residues. The sequenced sample was PBMCs from blood, obtained about 13 days after vaccination. The V and J genes are TRBV5-1 and TRBJ2-5, with D possibly TRBD1 on 5 matching bases. The origin of this receptor is a middle-aged man who received an inactivated influenza vaccine. CDR3 DNA sequence: TGCGCCAGCAGCTTCAGGGAAGAGACCCAGTACTTC. Translating it yields CASSFREETQYF.